Sequencing of this TCR beta chain was carried out in a study of cytomegalovirus exposure and HLA in healthy donors. Study-level results: A later analysis, which compared TCR beta chains of equal frequency, found the HLA-associated ones more clonally expanded.

The V gene's germline CDR1 is SGHRS and CDR2 YFSETQ. This CDR3 region has 14 residues. V lost 0 bases to trimming and J lost 7 bases, with 11 bases between them. Amplification used 60 Vbeta primers and 13 Jbeta primers. Method: immunoSEQ multiplex PCR; TCRdb's copy keeps in-frame clones and lacks some. Seen here are about 150,000 clones, roughly four fifths observed once, and the top ten hold about 8.6%. The sample holds a few counts of this clone. Antigen unknown. The V and J genes are TRBV5-1 and TRBJ2-1, with D possibly TRBD1 on 6 matching bases. Sequencing was performed on PBMCs. The clonotype comes from a woman aged 50 to 65 in good health and CMV-seropositive. The CDR3 coding sequence is TGCGCCAGCAGCTTGGTGGAAACAGGGAATGAGCAGTTCTTC. Protein product: CASSLVETGNEQFF.